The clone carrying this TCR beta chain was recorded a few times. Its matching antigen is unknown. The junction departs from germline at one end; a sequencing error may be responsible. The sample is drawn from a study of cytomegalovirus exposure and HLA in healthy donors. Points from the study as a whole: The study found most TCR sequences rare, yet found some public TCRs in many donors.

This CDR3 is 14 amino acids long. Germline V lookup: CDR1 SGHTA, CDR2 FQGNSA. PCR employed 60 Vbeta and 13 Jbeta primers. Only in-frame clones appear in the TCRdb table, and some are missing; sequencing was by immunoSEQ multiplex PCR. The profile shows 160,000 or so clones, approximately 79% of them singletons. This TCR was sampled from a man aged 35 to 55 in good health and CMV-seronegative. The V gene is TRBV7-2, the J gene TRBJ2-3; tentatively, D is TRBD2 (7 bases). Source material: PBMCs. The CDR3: CASTLGGGPDTQYF. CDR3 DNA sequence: TGTGCCAGCACCTTAGGCGGGGGCCCGGATACGCAGTATTTT.